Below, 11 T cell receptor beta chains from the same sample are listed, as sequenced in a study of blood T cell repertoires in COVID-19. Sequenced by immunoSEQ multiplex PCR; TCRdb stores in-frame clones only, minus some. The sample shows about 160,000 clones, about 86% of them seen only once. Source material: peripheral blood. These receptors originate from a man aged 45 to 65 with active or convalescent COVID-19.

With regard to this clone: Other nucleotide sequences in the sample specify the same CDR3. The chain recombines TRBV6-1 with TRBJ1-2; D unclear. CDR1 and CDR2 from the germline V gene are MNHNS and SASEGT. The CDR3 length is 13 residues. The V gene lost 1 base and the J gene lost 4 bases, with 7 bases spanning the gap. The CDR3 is CASSEGLSYGYTF. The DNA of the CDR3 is TGTGCCAGCAGTGAAGGTCTGAGCTATGGCTACACCTTC.

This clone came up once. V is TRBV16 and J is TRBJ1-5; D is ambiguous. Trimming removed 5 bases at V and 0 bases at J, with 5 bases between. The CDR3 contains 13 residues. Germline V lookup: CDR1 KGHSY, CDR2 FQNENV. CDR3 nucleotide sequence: TGTGCCAGCAGCGGAGATAGCAATCAGCCCCAGCATTTT. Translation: CASSGDSNQPQHF.

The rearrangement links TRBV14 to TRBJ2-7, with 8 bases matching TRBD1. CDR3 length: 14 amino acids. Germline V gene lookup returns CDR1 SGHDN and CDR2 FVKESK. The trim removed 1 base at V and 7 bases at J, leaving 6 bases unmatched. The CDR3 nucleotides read TGTGCCAGCAGCCAAGGGCAGGGGGCATGGGAGCAGTACTTC. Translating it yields CASSQGQGAWEQYF.

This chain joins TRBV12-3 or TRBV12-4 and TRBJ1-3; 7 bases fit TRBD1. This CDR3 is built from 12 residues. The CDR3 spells CATGRNGNTIYF. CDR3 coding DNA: TGTGCGACAGGGAGGAACGGAAACACCATATATTTT.

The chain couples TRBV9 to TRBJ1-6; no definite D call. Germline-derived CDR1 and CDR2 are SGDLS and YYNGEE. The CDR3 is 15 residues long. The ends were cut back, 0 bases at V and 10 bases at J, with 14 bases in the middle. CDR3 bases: TGTGCCAGCAGCGTAGGTCCCAGTTCGGGGTCACCCCTCCACTTT. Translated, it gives CASSVGPSSGSPLHF.

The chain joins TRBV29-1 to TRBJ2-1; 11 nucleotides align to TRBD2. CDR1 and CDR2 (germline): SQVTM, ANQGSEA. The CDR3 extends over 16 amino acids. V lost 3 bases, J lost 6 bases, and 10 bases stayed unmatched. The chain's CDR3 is CSVDAPGLAAGNEQFF. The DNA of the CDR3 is TGCAGCGTTGACGCACCGGGACTAGCGGCTGGCAATGAGCAGTTCTTC.

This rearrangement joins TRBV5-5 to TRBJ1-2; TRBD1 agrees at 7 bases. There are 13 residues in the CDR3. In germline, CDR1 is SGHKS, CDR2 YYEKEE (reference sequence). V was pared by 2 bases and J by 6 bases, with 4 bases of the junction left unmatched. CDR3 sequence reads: CASSFGQGDGYTF. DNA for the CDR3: TGTGCCAGCAGCTTTGGGCAGGGGGATGGCTACACCTTC.

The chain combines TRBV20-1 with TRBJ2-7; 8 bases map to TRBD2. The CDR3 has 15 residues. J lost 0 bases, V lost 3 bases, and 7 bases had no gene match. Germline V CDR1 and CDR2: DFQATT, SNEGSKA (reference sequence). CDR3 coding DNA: TGCAGTGCTAGTTTAGCTAGCGGGCACTCCTACGAGCAGTACTTC. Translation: CSASLASGHSYEQYF.

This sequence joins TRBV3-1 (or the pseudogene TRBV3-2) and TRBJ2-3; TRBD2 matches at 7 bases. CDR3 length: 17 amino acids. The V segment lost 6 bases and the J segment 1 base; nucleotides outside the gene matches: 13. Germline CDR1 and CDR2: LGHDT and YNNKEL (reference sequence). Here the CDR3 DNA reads TGTGCCAGCAGTCTGCCCCTACTAGCGACCCGCACAGATACGCAGTATTTT. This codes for CASSLPLLATRTDTQYF.

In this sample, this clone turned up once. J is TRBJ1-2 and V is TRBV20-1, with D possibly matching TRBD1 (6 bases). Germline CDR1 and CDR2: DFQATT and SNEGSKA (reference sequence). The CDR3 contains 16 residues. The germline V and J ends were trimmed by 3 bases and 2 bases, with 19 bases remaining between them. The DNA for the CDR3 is TGCAGTGCTAGTGGGGGACGGGACACCCCAAACTATGGCTACACCTTC. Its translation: CSASGGRDTPNYGYTF.

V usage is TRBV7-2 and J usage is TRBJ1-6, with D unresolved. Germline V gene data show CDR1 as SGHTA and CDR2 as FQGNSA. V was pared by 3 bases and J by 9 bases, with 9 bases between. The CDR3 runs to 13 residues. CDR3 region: CASSFRRGSPLHF. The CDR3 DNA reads TGTGCCAGCAGCTTTAGGCGGGGTTCACCCCTCCACTTT.